This T cell receptor beta chain was observed in a study of T cell responses to AZD1222 COVID-19 vaccine. Regarding the study as a whole: Just five or six AZD1222 recipients were seropositive at baseline.

As to this clone: Antigen: not known.

Clones were read by immunoSEQ multiplex PCR, and TCRdb kept only the in-frame ones, dropping some. Of some 96,000 clones listed, 65% to 85% were seen once; the top ten hold over 12%. Second-dose timings of about 4 or about 12 weeks were pooled. The V gene lost 5 bases and the J gene lost 1 base, with 9 bases spanning the gap. Germline CDR1 and CDR2: MNHEY and SVGEGT. This CDR3 region has 14 residues. The J gene is TRBJ1-5, the V gene TRBV6-2 or TRBV6-3; D unclear. The sample here was peripheral blood, taken 28 days after the second AZD1222 dose. This sequence was found in an adult who received the AZD1222 COVID-19 vaccine. CDR3 DNA sequence: TGTGCCAGCAGTGCTCTTAGGAGCAATCAGCCCCAGCATTTT. This encodes CASSALRSNQPQHF.